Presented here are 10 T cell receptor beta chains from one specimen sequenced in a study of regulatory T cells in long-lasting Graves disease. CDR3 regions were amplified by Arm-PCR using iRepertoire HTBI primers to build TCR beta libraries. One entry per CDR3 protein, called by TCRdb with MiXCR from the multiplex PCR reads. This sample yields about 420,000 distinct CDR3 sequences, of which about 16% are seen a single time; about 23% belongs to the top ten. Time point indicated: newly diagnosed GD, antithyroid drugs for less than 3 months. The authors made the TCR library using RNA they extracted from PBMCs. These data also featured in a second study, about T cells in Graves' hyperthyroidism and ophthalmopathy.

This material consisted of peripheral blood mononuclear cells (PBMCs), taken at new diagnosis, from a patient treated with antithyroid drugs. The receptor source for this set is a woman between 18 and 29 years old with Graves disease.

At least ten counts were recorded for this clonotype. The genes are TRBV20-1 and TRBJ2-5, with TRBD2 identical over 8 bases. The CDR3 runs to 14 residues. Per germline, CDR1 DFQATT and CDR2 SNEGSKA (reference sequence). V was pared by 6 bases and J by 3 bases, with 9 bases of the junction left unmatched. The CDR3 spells CSAQGTRGEETQYF. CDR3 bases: TGCAGTGCCCAAGGGACTAGGGGGGAAGAGACCCAGTACTTC.

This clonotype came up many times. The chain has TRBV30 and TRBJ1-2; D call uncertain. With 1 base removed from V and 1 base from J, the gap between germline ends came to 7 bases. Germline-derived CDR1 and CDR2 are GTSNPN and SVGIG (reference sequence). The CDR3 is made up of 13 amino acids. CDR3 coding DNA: TGTGCCTGGAGTGGCAGTTATAACTATGGCTACACCTTC. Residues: CAWSGSYNYGYTF.

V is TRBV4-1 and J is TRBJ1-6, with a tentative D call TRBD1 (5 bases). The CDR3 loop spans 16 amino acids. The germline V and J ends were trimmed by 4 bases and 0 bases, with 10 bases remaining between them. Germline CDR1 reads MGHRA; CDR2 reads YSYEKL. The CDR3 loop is CASSPTASSYNSPLHF. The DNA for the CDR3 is TGCGCCAGCAGCCCGACAGCGAGCTCCTATAATTCACCCCTCCACTTT.

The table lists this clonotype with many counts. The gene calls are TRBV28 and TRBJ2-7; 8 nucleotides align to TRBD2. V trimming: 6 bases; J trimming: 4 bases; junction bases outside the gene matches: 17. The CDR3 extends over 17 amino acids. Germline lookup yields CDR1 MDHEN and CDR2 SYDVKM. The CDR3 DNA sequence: TGTGCCAGCAGAGGTATGAGCGGGAGCCGGCGGGGGTACGAGCAGTACTTC. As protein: CASRGMSGSRRGYEQYF. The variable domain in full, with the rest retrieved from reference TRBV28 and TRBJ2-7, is DVKVTQSSRYLVKRTGEKVFLECVQDMDHENMFWYRQDPGLGLRLIYFSYDVKMKEKGDIPEGYSVSREKKERFSLILESASTNQTSMYLCASRGMSGSRRGYEQYFGPGTRLTVT.

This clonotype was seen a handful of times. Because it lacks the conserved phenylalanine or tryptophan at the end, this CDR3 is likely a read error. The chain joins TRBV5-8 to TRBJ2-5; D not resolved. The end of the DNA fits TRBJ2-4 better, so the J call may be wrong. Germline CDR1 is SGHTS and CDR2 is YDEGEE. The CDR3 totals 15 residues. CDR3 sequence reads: CASSLGSIAKNIQYL. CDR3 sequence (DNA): TGTGCCAGCAGCTTGGGCAGTATAGCCAAAAACATTCAGTACTTG.

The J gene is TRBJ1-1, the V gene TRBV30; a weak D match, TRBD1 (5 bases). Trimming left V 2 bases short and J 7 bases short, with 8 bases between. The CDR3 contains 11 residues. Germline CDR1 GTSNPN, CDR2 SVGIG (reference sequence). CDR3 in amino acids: CAWSLQVEAFF. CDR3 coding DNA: TGTGCCTGGAGTCTACAGGTTGAAGCTTTCTTT.

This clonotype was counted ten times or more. CDR3 sequence reads: CASSLGPAVSYEQYF. CDR3 DNA: TGTGCCAGCAGTTTAGGCCCCGCGGTCTCTTACGAGCAGTACTTC. The chain employs TRBV12-3 or TRBV12-4 and TRBJ2-7; no definite D call. CDR3 size: 15 residues. V was cut by 1 base and J by 4 bases, with 14 bases left in between.

Here the CDR3 reads CASNPGWVSTEAFF. The CDR3 DNA reads as TGTGCCAGCAACCCCGGGTGGGTTAGCACTGAAGCTTTCTTT. The J gene is TRBJ1-1, the V gene TRBV9, with unresolved D. CDR1 is SGDLS and CDR2 is YYNGEE in the germline V gene. This CDR3 region has 14 residues. V was pared by 6 bases and J by 4 bases, with 16 bases between.

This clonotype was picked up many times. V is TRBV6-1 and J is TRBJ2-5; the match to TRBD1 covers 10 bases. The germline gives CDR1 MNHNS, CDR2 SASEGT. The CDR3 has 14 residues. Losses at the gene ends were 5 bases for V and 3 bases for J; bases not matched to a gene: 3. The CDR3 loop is CASSTTGGEETQYF. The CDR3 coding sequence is TGTGCCAGCAGTACGACAGGGGGCGAAGAGACCCAGTACTTC.

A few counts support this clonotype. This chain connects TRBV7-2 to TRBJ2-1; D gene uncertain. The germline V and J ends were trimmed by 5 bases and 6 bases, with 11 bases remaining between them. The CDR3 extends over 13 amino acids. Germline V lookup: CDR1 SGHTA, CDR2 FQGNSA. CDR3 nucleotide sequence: TGTGCCAGCAGCCCTACTATTACCAATGAGCAGTTCTTC. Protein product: CASSPTITNEQFF.